The TCR beta chain under discussion was sequenced for a study of blood T cells in healthy people across ages. The CDR3 totals 15 residues. Germline lookup yields CDR1 SEHNR and CDR2 FQNEAQ (reference sequence). Trimming took off 5 bases at V and 0 bases at J, with 12 bases between the two ends. Next came a second PCR, run for 7 to 11 cycles, which used a sample-barcoded 5' primer along with a J-beta primer mix. MiXCR, applied by TCRdb to the 5' RACE reads, yields one record per CDR3 protein. The data contain about 1.4 million distinct CDR3 sequences, roughly 60% of them seen just once; the ten biggest clones take up approximately 7%.

J is TRBJ2-3 and V is TRBV7-9; the D gene is possibly TRBD2 (5 bases). The specimen was blood. This receptor was taken from a man aged 18-30 years in good health. CDR3 nucleotide sequence: TGTGCCAGCAGCCAAAGCGGTCCTAGCACAGATACGCAGTATTTT. It specifies CASSQSGPSTDTQYF.